The 20 T cell receptor beta chains listed next were all sequenced from one sample in a study of identical twins. TCRdb used MiXCR to reprocess the 5' RACE reads, holding one entry per CDR3 protein. This table holds roughly 480,000 distinct CDR3 sequences, 24% found once. These data also formed part of another study, on T cells expressing NK-cell markers.

Sequences were obtained from CD4+ T cells sorted from blood. The origin of the receptors is a woman aged 18-29 years in good health.

Remarks on this clonotype: Relative to the germline gene, one junction end is altered; a read error may explain this. The chain carries TRBV29-1 and TRBJ2-7; tentative D call: TRBD1 (6 bases). CDR1 and CDR2 from the germline V gene are SQVTM and ANQGSEA. The CDR3 consists of 11 residues. CDR3 DNA sequence: TGCAGCGCCAACAGGGAGTACGAGCGGTACTTC. Translated, it gives CSANREYERYF.

This clonotype was observed a few times. The chain recombines TRBV10-3 with TRBJ2-7; a weak D match, TRBD1 (6 bases). This CDR3 comprises 14 residues. Trimming shortened V by 6 bases and J by 1 base, and 13 bases separated the two germline ends. Germline CDR1 is ENHRY and CDR2 is SYGVKD. As DNA, the CDR3 is TGTGCCATCAGCGGTGCAGGGGCTTCCTACGAGCAGTACTTC. Translated, it gives CAISGAGASYEQYF.

The chain combines TRBV11-2 with TRBJ2-5; the D gene is possibly TRBD2 (5 bases). Deletions cut 0 bases from V and 5 bases from J, with 10 bases between. The germline V gene encodes CDR1 SGHAT and CDR2 FQNNGV. The CDR3 runs 14 residues. The CDR3 here is CASSLDLWEETQYF. CDR3 nucleotide sequence: TGTGCCAGCAGCTTAGACCTTTGGGAGGAGACCCAGTACTTC.

There are a few counts of this clonotype. The chain combines TRBV6-2 or TRBV6-3 with TRBJ1-5; no firm D call. The CDR3 is made up of 11 amino acids. Per the germline V gene, CDR1 is MNHEY and CDR2 is SVGEGT. The V gene lost 5 bases and the J gene lost 9 bases, with 8 bases spanning the gap. CDR3 nucleotides: TGTGCCAGCAGTCAAGGTGGGCCCCAGCATTTT. This codes for CASSQGGPQHF.

This clonotype was counted only a few times. J is TRBJ1-1 and V is TRBV10-3, with D possibly matching TRBD1 (5 bases). CDR3 length: 15 residues. Germline V lookup: CDR1 ENHRY, CDR2 SYGVKD. The V gene lost 2 bases and the J gene lost 14 bases, with 24 bases spanning the gap. CDR3 coding DNA: TGTGCCATCAGTGAGCCCCATCACTCCCCGAGAACAGGATTCTTT. Amino acids: CAISEPHHSPRTGFF.

The chain couples TRBV29-1 to TRBJ1-2; D not certain. V lost 7 bases and J 1 base, leaving 7 bases between the germline ends. The CDR3 length is 11 residues. Germline loops: CDR1 SQVTM, CDR2 ANQGSEA. The CDR3 coding sequence is TGCAGCGCGGCGTATAACTATGGCTACACCTTC. Its protein is CSAAYNYGYTF.

This clonotype came up a few times. The genes are TRBV12-3 or TRBV12-4 and TRBJ1-3; D not certain. The V end lost 5 bases, the J end lost 3 bases, and 11 bases lay between the germline ends. The CDR3 sequence is 14 residues long. The CDR3 DNA sequence: TGTGCCAGCAGTCGGTCCGATAGTGGAAACACCATATATTTT. Translated, it gives CASSRSDSGNTIYF.

This rearrangement joins TRBV2 to TRBJ2-2; D not certain. Trimming pared 2 bases from V and 1 base from J, leaving 5 bases between. The CDR3 spans 14 residues. In germline, CDR1 is SNHLY, CDR2 FYNNEI. Here the CDR3 reads CASSESRNTGELFF. CDR3 DNA: TGTGCCAGCAGTGAATCGAGGAACACCGGGGAGCTGTTTTTT.

The chain links TRBV20-1 to TRBJ2-3, with 10 bases matching TRBD2. CDR3 length: 15 amino acids. Germline assignment: CDR1 DFQATT and CDR2 SNEGSKA (reference sequence). V dropped 3 bases and J dropped 6; count of bases not matched to a gene: 9. The CDR3 sequence: CSASKVSGRSDTQYF. The CDR3 nucleotides read TGCAGTGCTAGTAAGGTTAGCGGGAGGTCGGATACGCAGTATTTT.

The chain joins TRBV20-1 to TRBJ2-5; TRBD2 matches 7 bases. Germline V CDR1 and CDR2: DFQATT, SNEGSKA (reference sequence). After removal of 5 bases from V and 3 bases from J, the junction contained 6 bases not matched to a gene. The CDR3 covers 13 residues. The CDR3 nucleotides are TGCAGTGCTCCCGTGGGGAGGGAAGAGACCCAGTACTTC. This encodes CSAPVGREETQYF.

The sample holds a few counts of this clonotype. The rearrangement links TRBV29-1 to TRBJ1-2, with D perhaps TRBD1 (5 bases). The CDR3 runs to 15 residues. Between the trimmed V and J ends, which lost 6 bases and 4 bases, there was a span of 21 bases. Germline V lookup: CDR1 SQVTM, CDR2 ANQGSEA. The CDR3 DNA follows: TGCAGCGTCGTATCACAGGACACCGAGGGCTATGGCTACACCTTC. It specifies CSVVSQDTEGYGYTF.

The chain is built from TRBV7-6 and TRBJ2-6, with D possibly matching TRBD1 (6 bases). Trimming left V 2 bases short and J 2 bases short, with 13 bases between. Germline-derived CDR1 and CDR2 are SGHVS and FNYEAQ. The CDR3 runs to 17 residues. The CDR3 DNA reads as TGTGCCAGCAGCTTAATGCCCAAGGGGGCTGGGGCCAACGTCCTGACTTTC. This sequence encodes CASSLMPKGAGANVLTF. Full variable domain (missing parts from reference TRBV7-6 and TRBJ2-6): GAGVSQSPRYKVTKRGQDVALRCDPISGHVSLYWYRQALGQGPEFLTYFNYEAQQDKSGLPNDRFSAERPEGSISTLTIQRTEQRDSAMYRCASSLMPKGAGANVLTFGAGSRLTVL.

The rearrangement uses TRBV5-1 and TRBJ1-1; the match to TRBD1 covers 7 bases. V lost 5 bases and J lost 2; bases outside the gene matches: 15. Germline CDR1 SGHRS, CDR2 YFSETQ. The CDR3 loop spans 17 amino acids. CDR3 sequence: CASSLTGRPYGNTEAFF. The CDR3 nucleotides are TGCGCCAGCAGTTTGACAGGGCGGCCCTACGGCAACACTGAAGCTTTCTTT.

This clonotype was seen a few times. The rearrangement links TRBV10-3 to TRBJ1-6, with D possibly TRBD1 on 5 matching bases. CDR3 length: 15 amino acids. The germline V gene encodes CDR1 ENHRY and CDR2 SYGVKD. The V and J ends lost 0 bases and 9 bases respectively, with 12 bases between them. This chain's CDR3 is CAISESRQGTSPLHF. The CDR3 nucleotides read TGTGCCATCAGTGAGTCGCGGCAGGGAACTTCACCCCTCCACTTT.

The rearrangement uses TRBV7-9 and TRBJ1-1; D is ambiguous. Trimming stripped 2 bases from V and 7 bases from J, with 8 bases between. Germline CDR1 is SEHNR and CDR2 is FQNEAQ (reference sequence). The CDR3 is 12 residues long. The CDR3 DNA reads as TGTGCCAGCAGCTTAATGGGGAATGAAGCTTTCTTT. Amino acid sequence: CASSLMGNEAFF.

The J gene is TRBJ2-7, the V gene TRBV18; TRBD1 matches 9 bases. V was pared by 6 bases and J by 6 bases, with 12 bases of the junction left unmatched. This CDR3 has 15 amino acids. The germline V gene encodes CDR1 KGHSH and CDR2 LQKENI. The CDR3 reads CASSQEGQGRIEQYF. DNA for the CDR3: TGTGCCAGCTCCCAAGAAGGACAGGGGAGGATCGAGCAGTACTTC.

V usage is TRBV7-2 and J usage is TRBJ2-3, with 11 bases fitting TRBD2. The junction had 11 bases not matched to a gene; V was cut back by 6 bases and J by 6 bases. Germline-derived CDR1 and CDR2 are SGHTA and FQGNSA. The CDR3 sequence is 16 residues long. The CDR3 sequence is CASRGGSGRARDTQYF. The CDR3 DNA sequence: TGTGCCAGCAGGGGTGGTAGCGGGAGGGCCAGGGATACGCAGTATTTT.

The chain uses TRBV5-5 and TRBJ1-6, with unresolved D. The CDR3 totals 15 residues. The V end lost 3 bases, the J end lost 1 base, and 8 bases lay between the germline ends. The germline V gene encodes CDR1 SGHKS and CDR2 YYEKEE (reference sequence). This CDR3 reads CASSSSGSYNSPLHF. CDR3 coding DNA: TGTGCCAGCAGCTCCAGCGGATCCTATAATTCACCCCTCCACTTT.

The chain uses TRBV5-1 and TRBJ2-1, with 10 bases matching TRBD2. J was trimmed by 8 bases and V by 1 base; bases with no gene match: 12. The CDR3 length is 17 residues. Germline values: CDR1 SGHRS, CDR2 YFSETQ. The CDR3 here is CASSLYSGRNPGDEQFF. For the CDR3, the DNA is TGCGCCAGCAGCTTGTATAGCGGGAGGAACCCGGGCGATGAGCAGTTCTTC.

This clonotype showed up just a few times. This chain joins TRBV29-1 and TRBJ2-1; no definite D call. The CDR3 length is 14 residues. V was clipped by 2 bases and J by 5 bases, with 13 bases between them. Germline CDR1 and CDR2: SQVTM and ANQGSEA. The CDR3 region is CSVEKGRLDNEQFF. The CDR3 nucleotides read TGCAGCGTTGAAAAAGGCCGACTTGACAATGAGCAGTTCTTC.